This TCR beta chain was captured by sequencing in a study of PD-L1 blockade in urothelial cancer. Looking at the study overall: The patients first took atezolizumab in 2014, receiving 1,200 mg intravenously every 3 weeks.

Measured with immunoSEQ multiplex PCR; TCRdb has only the in-frame clones, and not every one. The sample yields about 50,000 clones, 70% to 90% seen once. J lost 5 bases, V lost 1 base, and 5 bases had no gene match. Per germline, CDR1 SGHNT and CDR2 YENEEA. This CDR3 region has 15 residues. Concerning this clone itself: The antigen is not known.

Sample numbers ranged from 1 to 8 per patient, encompassing pretreatment and on-treatment collections. Study outcomes and limitations: Pretreatment clonality of the blood TCR repertoire below the median was predictive of superior survival. Tumor-associated TCR clones expanded more in blood at 3 weeks in patients with durable benefit.

Sequenced here: PBMCs, sampled around atezolizumab (anti-PD-L1) treatment. The receptor's source is a man aged 60-69 years with urothelial cancer. This chain joins TRBV11-3 and TRBJ2-7; 10 positions agree with TRBD1. The CDR3 DNA follows: TGTGCCAGCAGCTTAGGGGGACAGGGGCGGCACGAGCAGTACTTC. Translating it yields CASSLGGQGRHEQYF.